This TCR beta chain was sequenced during a study of cytomegalovirus exposure and HLA in healthy donors. The PCR contained 60 Vbeta and 13 Jbeta primers. Measured with immunoSEQ multiplex PCR; TCRdb has only the in-frame clones, and not every one. The sample includes under 170,000 clones, 75% to 85% of them seen just once. Study-wide results and limits: Later work found most CMV-associated TCR beta chains apparently HLA-restricted. TCR association rates varied by HLA locus in a later analysis, with DRB1 highest and HLA-C lowest.

As regards this clone: Its antigen is undetermined.

The donors (healthy individuals) were bone marrow donors. This clonotype was sampled from a man in his fifties or sixties in good health and CMV-seropositive. Sample: PBMCs.

The CDR3 coding sequence is TGCGCCAGCAGCTTGGCGGCAGATACGCAGTATTTT. It specifies CASSLAADTQYF. The J gene is TRBJ2-3, the V gene TRBV5-1; D is undetermined. The germline V gene encodes CDR1 SGHRS and CDR2 YFSETQ. This CDR3 is 12 amino acids long. V was trimmed by 0 bases and J by 4 bases, leaving 3 bases between them. The full variable domain, in which reference TRBV5-1 and TRBJ2-3 provide the parts outside the CDR3, is KAGVTQTPRYLIKTRGQQVTLSCSPISGHRSVSWYQQTPGQGLQFLFEYFSETQRNKGNFPGRFSGRQFSNSRSEMNVSTLELGDSALYLCASSLAADTQYFGPGTRLTVL.